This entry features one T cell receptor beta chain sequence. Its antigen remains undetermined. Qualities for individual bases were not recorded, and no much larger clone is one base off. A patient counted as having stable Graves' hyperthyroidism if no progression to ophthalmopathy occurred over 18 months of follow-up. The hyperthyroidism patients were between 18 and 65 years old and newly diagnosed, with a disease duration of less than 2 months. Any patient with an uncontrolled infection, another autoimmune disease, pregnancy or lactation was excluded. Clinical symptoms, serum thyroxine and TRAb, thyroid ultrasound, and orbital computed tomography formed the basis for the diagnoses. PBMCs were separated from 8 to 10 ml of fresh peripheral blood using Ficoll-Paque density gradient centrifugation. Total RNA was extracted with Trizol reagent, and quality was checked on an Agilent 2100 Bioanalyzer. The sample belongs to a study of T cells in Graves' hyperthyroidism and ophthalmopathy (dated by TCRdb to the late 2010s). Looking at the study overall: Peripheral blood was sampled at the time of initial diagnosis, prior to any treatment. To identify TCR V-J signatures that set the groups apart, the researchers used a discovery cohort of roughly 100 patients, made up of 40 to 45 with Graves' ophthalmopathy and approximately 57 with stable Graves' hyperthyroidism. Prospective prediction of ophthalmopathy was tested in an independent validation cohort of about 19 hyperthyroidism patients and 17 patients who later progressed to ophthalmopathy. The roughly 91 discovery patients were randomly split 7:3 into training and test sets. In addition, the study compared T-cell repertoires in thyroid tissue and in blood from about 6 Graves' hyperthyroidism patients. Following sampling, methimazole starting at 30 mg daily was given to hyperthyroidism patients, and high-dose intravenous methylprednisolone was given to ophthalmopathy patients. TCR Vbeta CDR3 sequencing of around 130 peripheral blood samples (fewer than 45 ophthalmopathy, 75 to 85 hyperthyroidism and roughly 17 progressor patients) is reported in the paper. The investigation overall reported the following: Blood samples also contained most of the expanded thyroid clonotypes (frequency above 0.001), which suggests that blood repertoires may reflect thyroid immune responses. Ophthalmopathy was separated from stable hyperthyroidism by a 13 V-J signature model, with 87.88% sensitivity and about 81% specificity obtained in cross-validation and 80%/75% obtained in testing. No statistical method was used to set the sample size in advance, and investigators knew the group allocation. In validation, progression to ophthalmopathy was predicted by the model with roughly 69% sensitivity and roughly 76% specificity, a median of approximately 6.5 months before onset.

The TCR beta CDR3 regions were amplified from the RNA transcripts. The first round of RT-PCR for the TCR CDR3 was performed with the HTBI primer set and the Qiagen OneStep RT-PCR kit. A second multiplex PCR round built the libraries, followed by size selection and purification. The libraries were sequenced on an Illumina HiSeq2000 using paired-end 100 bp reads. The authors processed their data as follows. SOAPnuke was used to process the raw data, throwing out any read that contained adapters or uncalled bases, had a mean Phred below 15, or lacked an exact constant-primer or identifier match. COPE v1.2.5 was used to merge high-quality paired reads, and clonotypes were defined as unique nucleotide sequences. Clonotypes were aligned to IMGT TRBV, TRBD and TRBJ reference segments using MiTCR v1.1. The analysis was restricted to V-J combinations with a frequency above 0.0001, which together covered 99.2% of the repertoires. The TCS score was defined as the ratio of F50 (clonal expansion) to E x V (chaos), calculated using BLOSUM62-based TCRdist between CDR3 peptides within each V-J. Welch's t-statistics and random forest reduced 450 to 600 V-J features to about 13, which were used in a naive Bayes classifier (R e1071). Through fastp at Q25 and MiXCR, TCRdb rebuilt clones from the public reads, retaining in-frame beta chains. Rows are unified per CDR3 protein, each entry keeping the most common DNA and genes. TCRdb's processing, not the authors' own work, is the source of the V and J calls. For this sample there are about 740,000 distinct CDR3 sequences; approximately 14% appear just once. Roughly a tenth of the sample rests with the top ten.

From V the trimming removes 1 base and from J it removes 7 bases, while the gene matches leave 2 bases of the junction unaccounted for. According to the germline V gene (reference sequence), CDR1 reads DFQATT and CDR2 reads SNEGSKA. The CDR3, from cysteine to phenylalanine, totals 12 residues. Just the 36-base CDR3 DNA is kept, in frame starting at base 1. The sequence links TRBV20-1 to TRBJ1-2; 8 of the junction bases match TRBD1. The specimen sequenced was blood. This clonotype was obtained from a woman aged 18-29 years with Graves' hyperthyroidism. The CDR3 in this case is CSARVTGGGYTF. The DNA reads TGCAGTGCTAGAGTTACAGGGGGTGGCTACACCTTC.